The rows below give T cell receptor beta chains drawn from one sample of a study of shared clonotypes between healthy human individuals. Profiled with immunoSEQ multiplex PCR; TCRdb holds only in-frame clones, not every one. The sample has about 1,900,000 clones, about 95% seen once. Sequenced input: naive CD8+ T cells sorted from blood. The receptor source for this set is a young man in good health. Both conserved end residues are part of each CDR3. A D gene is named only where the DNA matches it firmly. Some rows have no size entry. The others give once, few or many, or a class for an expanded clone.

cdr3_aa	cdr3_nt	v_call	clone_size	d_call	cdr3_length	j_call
CASSPAGTGGNYEQYF	TGTGCCAGCAGCCCAGCAGGGACAGGGGGTAACTACGAGCAGTACTTC	TRBV5-6	.	TRBD1	16	TRBJ2-7
CASSAGGEVYTGELFF	TGCGCCAGCAGTGCCGGGGGCGAAGTTTACACCGGGGAGCTGTTTTTT	TRBV10-1	.	.	16	TRBJ2-2
CASSLRDRGQRTGELFF	TGTGCCAGCAGCTTAAGGGACAGGGGGCAAAGGACCGGGGAGCTGTTTTTT	TRBV7-2	once	TRBD1	17	TRBJ2-2
CASSLARSATNEKLFF	TGTGCCAGCAGCTTAGCCAGGTCCGCAACTAATGAAAAACTGTTTTTT	TRBV7-9	.	.	16	TRBJ1-4
CASSQDLGQDGYEQYF	TGCGCCAGCAGCCAAGATCTCGGACAGGATGGGTACGAGCAGTACTTC	TRBV4-3	.	TRBD1	16	TRBJ2-7
CSVAVTSGYEQYF	TGCAGCGTTGCCGTAACTAGCGGCTACGAGCAGTACTTC	TRBV29-1	.	TRBD2	13	TRBJ2-7
CASSATIQSYEQYF	TGCGCCAGCAGTGCGACTATCCAGTCCTACGAGCAGTACTTC	TRBV10-2	.	.	14	TRBJ2-7
CASSLGTRDSTIYNEQFF	TGTGCCAGCAGCCTCGGGACTCGGGACAGCACGATTTACAATGAGCAGTTCTTC	TRBV7-9	.	.	18	TRBJ2-1
CASTEPTGTGINGYTF	TGTGCCAGCACCGAACCGACAGGGACGGGGATCAATGGCTACACCTTC	TRBV2	.	TRBD1	16	TRBJ1-2
CASSQAGSEQFF	TGCGCCAGCAGCCAAGCGGGAAGTGAGCAGTTCTTC	TRBV4-1	.	.	12	TRBJ2-1
CASSTTGTGGVEQYF	TGTGCCAGCAGCACCACCGGGACAGGGGGCGTTGAGCAGTACTTC	TRBV7-9	.	TRBD1	15	TRBJ2-7
CASSPTRGRERQETQYF	TGTGCCAGCAGCCCTACCAGGGGCAGGGAGCGACAGGAGACCCAGTACTTC	TRBV7-8	.	.	17	TRBJ2-5
CAWSFSQLVNTEAFF	TGTGCCTGGAGTTTCTCCCAACTTGTGAACACTGAAGCTTTCTTT	TRBV30	.	.	15	TRBJ1-1
CASSQVGSYNEQFF	TGCGCCAGCAGCCAAGTAGGTAGCTACAATGAGCAGTTCTTC	TRBV4-1	.	.	14	TRBJ2-1
CASRVKGYQETQYF	TGTGCCAGCAGGGTCAAGGGCTACCAAGAGACCCAGTACTTC	TRBV7-8	.	.	14	TRBJ2-5
CASSQGRQFYEQYF	TGCGCCAGCAGCCAAGGCAGACAGTTCTACGAGCAGTACTTC	TRBV4-3	once	.	14	TRBJ2-7
CASSSGTIANYGYTF	TGTGCCAGCAGCTCCGGGACAATAGCTAACTATGGCTACACCTTC	TRBV7-9	.	.	15	TRBJ1-2
CASMGTAAYEQYF	TGTGCCAGCATGGGGACTGCGGCCTACGAGCAGTACTTC	TRBV6-5	.	.	13	TRBJ2-7
CASSLAETGYTGELFF	TGCGCCAGCAGCTTGGCCGAGACAGGGTACACCGGGGAGCTGTTTTTT	TRBV5-1	.	TRBD1	16	TRBJ2-2
CASRIQGLSYNEQFF	TGTGCCAGCAGGATACAGGGTCTCTCCTACAATGAGCAGTTCTTC	TRBV6-5	.	.	15	TRBJ2-1
CASSLWDRDPNYGYTF	TGTGCCAGCAGCTTATGGGACAGGGATCCCAACTATGGCTACACCTTC	TRBV13	.	TRBD1	16	TRBJ1-2
CASSELRGGGPLSYEQYF	TGTGCCAGCAGTGAATTGAGGGGAGGGGGGCCCCTCTCCTACGAGCAGTACTTC	TRBV6-1	.	.	18	TRBJ2-7
CASSPSGGTVHHSGANVLTF	TGTGCCAGCAGCCCGAGTGGGGGGACAGTCCATCACTCTGGGGCCAACGTCCTGACTTTC	TRBV7-8	.	.	20	TRBJ2-6
CASSLETGGRNEQYF	TGTGCCAGCAGCTTGGAAACGGGAGGGAGGAACGAGCAGTACTTC	TRBV5-4	.	TRBD2	15	TRBJ2-7
CASSSSLSGQGDTIYF	TGTGCCAGCAGCTCCTCCCTCTCCGGACAGGGTGACACCATATATTTT	TRBV7-6	.	TRBD1	16	TRBJ1-3
CASSYLAGIQNEQFF	TGTGCCAGCAGCTATTTAGCGGGTATACAGAATGAGCAGTTCTTC	TRBV7-3	.	TRBD2	15	TRBJ2-1
CASSLGGAEQYF	TGTGCCAGCAGCTTAGGCGGGGCCGAGCAGTACTTC	TRBV7-2	.	.	12	TRBJ2-7
CASSQEGFPNTGELFF	TGCGCCAGCAGCCAAGAGGGGTTCCCCAACACCGGGGAGCTGTTTTTT	TRBV4-1	.	.	16	TRBJ2-2
CASSLDPQSGNTIYF	TGTGCCAGCAGCTTAGATCCCCAGTCTGGAAACACCATATATTTT	TRBV11-2	.	.	15	TRBJ1-3
CASSESRNVYTEAFF	TGTGCCAGCAGTGAATCAAGGAATGTGTACACTGAAGCTTTCTTT	TRBV6-1	.	.	15	TRBJ1-1
CASSLDGRLVSYEQYF	TGTGCCAGTAGTCTAGACGGACGGCTGGTCTCCTACGAGCAGTACTTC	TRBV19	.	.	16	TRBJ2-7
CASSYSGQNIQYF	TGTGCCAGCAGTTACTCTGGACAAAACATTCAGTACTTC	TRBV6-5	.	.	13	TRBJ2-4
CAWRDWDGSNYGYTF	TGTGCCTGGAGAGATTGGGACGGATCTAACTATGGCTACACCTTC	TRBV30	.	.	15	TRBJ1-2
CASSDAGTGYEKLFF	TGTGCCAGCAGCGACGCCGGGACAGGGTACGAAAAACTGTTTTTT	TRBV6-5	.	TRBD1	15	TRBJ1-4
CASSLSGGEGYF	TGTGCCAGCAGCTTATCCGGGGGCGAGGGGTACTTC	TRBV7-9	.	.	12	TRBJ2-7
CASSSTSGTYNEQFF	TGTGCCAGTAGTTCGACTAGCGGGACATACAATGAGCAGTTCTTC	TRBV19	once	TRBD2	15	TRBJ2-1
CASSLSSGELFF	TGTGCCAGCAGCTTAAGTTCCGGGGAGCTGTTTTTT	TRBV11-2	.	.	12	TRBJ2-2
CASSEARTAEIGYEQYF	TGTGCCAGCAGTGAAGCTAGAACGGCGGAAATTGGATACGAGCAGTACTTC	TRBV6-1	once	.	17	TRBJ2-7
CASSSPPRQANEKLFF	TGTGCCAGCAGCTCACCTCCACGGCAGGCTAATGAAAAACTGTTTTTT	TRBV7-9	.	.	16	TRBJ1-4
CASSQFPGGGNEQFF	TGCGCCAGCAGCCAATTCCCAGGGGGTGGCAATGAGCAGTTCTTC	TRBV4-3	.	TRBD1	15	TRBJ2-1
CSVERQGWGYTF	TGCAGCGTTGAGCGGCAGGGTTGGGGCTACACCTTC	TRBV29-1	.	.	12	TRBJ1-2
CASSYRLAGRPDTQYF	TGCGCCAGCAGCTACCGACTAGCGGGACGACCAGATACGCAGTATTTT	TRBV4-1	.	TRBD2	16	TRBJ2-3
CASSLGRSRTGKKGNTIYF	TGTGCCAGCAGCTTAGGCCGATCTCGAACAGGGAAAAAAGGAAACACCATATATTTT	TRBV13	.	.	19	TRBJ1-3
CSVDGAGETQYF	TGCAGCGTTGACGGGGCAGGGGAGACCCAGTACTTC	TRBV29-1	.	.	12	TRBJ2-5
CASSSMTGGHWEQFF	TGTGCCAGCAGTTCGATGACGGGAGGTCATTGGGAGCAGTTCTTC	TRBV28	.	TRBD2	15	TRBJ2-1
CSSTGTVVYNEQFF	TGCAGCTCCACCGGGACTGTCGTATACAATGAGCAGTTCTTC	TRBV29-1	.	.	14	TRBJ2-1
CASSPLDNSYNSPLHF	TGTGCCAGCAGCCCCCTGGACAACTCCTATAATTCACCCCTCCACTTT	TRBV6-6	.	.	16	TRBJ1-6
CASSAYRGGTEAFF	TGTGCCAGCAGCGCCTACAGGGGGGGAACTGAAGCTTTCTTT	TRBV7-9	.	TRBD1	14	TRBJ1-1
CASSSGLAGGYGETQYF	TGTGCCAGCAGCTCGGGACTAGCGGGAGGATATGGAGAGACCCAGTACTTC	TRBV7-2	once	TRBD2	17	TRBJ2-5
CASSLGNEQFF	TGTGCCAGCAGCCTCGGGAATGAGCAGTTCTTC	TRBV6-6	once	.	11	TRBJ2-1
CASSPGWGQSYQPQHF	TGTGCCAGCAGCCCGGGTTGGGGACAGTCCTATCAGCCCCAGCATTTT	TRBV5-5	.	TRBD1	16	TRBJ1-5
CATSLLDAALGNTIYF	TGTGCCACCTCACTACTGGACGCAGCTCTTGGAAACACCATATATTTT	TRBV7-9	.	.	16	TRBJ1-3
CASSLTGVQETQYF	TGTGCCAGCAGCTTGACAGGAGTCCAAGAGACCCAGTACTTC	TRBV5-6	.	.	14	TRBJ2-5